The 28 T cell receptor beta chains below were found in one sample sequenced in a study of blood T cell repertoires in COVID-19. Sequencing was performed with immunoSEQ multiplex PCR; in TCRdb, only in-frame clones are kept and a portion is missing. Counted here are approximately 200,000 clones, approximately 85% occurring once; the ten biggest clones make up about 10%. Material: PBMCs or T cells enriched from blood (not recorded which). The receptors derive from a man between 40 and 49 years old who had recovered from COVID-19.

The gene calls are TRBV29-1 and TRBJ1-2; D unclear. Per germline, CDR1 SQVTM and CDR2 ANQGSEA. Trimming took 1 base from V and 4 from J, leaving 7 bases between them. The CDR3 extends over 12 amino acids. CDR3 nucleotides: TGCAGCGTTGAAGTGAACGGCTATGGCTACACCTTC. Protein: CSVEVNGYGYTF.

The chain links TRBV3-1 (or the pseudogene TRBV3-2) to TRBJ2-7, with TRBD2 matching 8 bases. This CDR3 is built from 14 residues. J gave up 6 bases and V 3 bases, and 7 bases lay outside the gene matches. The germline gives CDR1 LGHDT, CDR2 YNNKEL (reference sequence). Here the CDR3 reads CASSHTGTRFEQYF. The DNA for the CDR3 is TGTGCCAGCAGCCACACCGGGACTAGATTCGAGCAGTACTTC.

The J gene is TRBJ1-2, the V gene TRBV7-9; D might be TRBD1 (5 bases). The V and J ends lost 8 bases and 4 bases respectively, with 20 bases between them. This CDR3 region has 15 residues. CDR1 and CDR2 from the germline V gene are SEHNR and FQNEAQ (reference sequence). CDR3 DNA: TGTGCCAGCGCCTCGTATCCCCCGGGGGGCTATGGCTACACCTTC. Amino acids: CASASYPPGGYGYTF. The full variable domain, completed using reference TRBV7-9 and TRBJ1-2, is DTGVSQNPRHKITKRGQNVTFRCDPISEHNRLYWYRQTLGQGPEFLTYFQNEAQLEKSRLLSDRFSAERPKGSFSTLEIQRTEQGDSAMYLCASASYPPGGYGYTFGSGTRLTVV.

The V call is TRBV10-3, the J call TRBJ2-3; a possible D gene is TRBD2 (6 bases). Germline CDR1 is ENHRY and CDR2 is SYGVKD. CDR3 length: 15 amino acids. Trimming left V 4 bases short and J 0 bases short, with 11 bases between. The CDR3 DNA follows: TGTGCCATCAGTGGCCCGGGGGATAGCACAGATACGCAGTATTTT. It is translated as CAISGPGDSTDTQYF.

The V call is TRBV7-3, the J call TRBJ2-5; a possible D gene is TRBD2 (6 bases). Germline loops: CDR1 SGHTA, CDR2 FQGTGA. V shed 8 bases and J shed 2 bases, with 24 bases lying between them. The CDR3 totals 17 residues. This chain's CDR3 is CASRPGGKVAAQETQYF. Here the CDR3 DNA reads TGTGCCAGCCGCCCTGGGGGGAAAGTGGCGGCTCAAGAGACCCAGTACTTC.

This clone was counted only a few times. V is TRBV7-2 and J is TRBJ1-4, with TRBD1 matching over 7 bases. V gave up 1 base and J gave up 5 bases; unmatched junction bases: 1. The germline CDR1 and CDR2 sequences are SGHTA and FQGNSA. The length of the CDR3 is 14 residues. This CDR3 is CASSLVRGNEKLFF. The CDR3, as DNA: TGTGCCAGCAGCTTAGTCAGGGGGAATGAAAAACTGTTTTTT.

The V gene is TRBV18, the J gene TRBJ2-2; TRBD2 is a possible D gene (6 bases). The V end lost 3 bases, the J end lost 2 bases, and 10 bases lay between the germline ends. This CDR3 region has 15 residues. Germline CDR1 reads KGHSH; CDR2 reads LQKENI. The CDR3 loop reads CASSPGTDNTGELFF. The CDR3 DNA reads TGTGCCAGCTCACCGGGGACTGACAACACCGGGGAGCTGTTTTTT.

This clone was seen only a few times. V and J are TRBV10-3 and TRBJ2-3; TRBD2 aligns across 12 bases. CDR3 size: 15 residues. Germline-derived CDR1 and CDR2 are ENHRY and SYGVKD. The trim removed 10 bases at V and 4 bases at J, leaving 9 bases unmatched. The CDR3 DNA reads as TGTGCCACCAGAACTAGCGGGAGGACGGCAGATACGCAGTATTTT. Its translation: CATRTSGRTADTQYF.

The rearrangement links TRBV2 to TRBJ1-2; 7 bases align to TRBD1. The CDR3 sequence is 19 residues long. Per germline, CDR1 SNHLY and CDR2 FYNNEI. Trimming removed 3 bases from V and 0 bases from J; junction bases left unmatched: 16. This CDR3 reads CASSEVTGFSDQTNYGYTF. CDR3 nucleotides: TGTGCCAGCAGTGAGGTGACAGGGTTCTCAGATCAAACTAACTATGGCTACACCTTC.

This chain's CDR3 is CASSLTIGVRGNEQFF. The CDR3 bases are TGTGCCAGCAGCTTGACGATAGGGGTCAGGGGCAATGAGCAGTTCTTC. V usage is TRBV5-4 and J usage is TRBJ2-1; D is possibly TRBD1 (6 bases). Germline values: CDR1 SGHNT, CDR2 YYREEE (reference sequence). Trimming took off 1 base at V and 6 bases at J, with 17 bases between the two ends. CDR3 length: 16 residues.

The chain uses TRBV14 and TRBJ1-2; maybe TRBD1 (5 bases). V was trimmed by 4 bases and J by 6 bases, leaving 12 bases between them. Germline CDR1 is SGHDN and CDR2 is FVKESK. The CDR3 covers 13 residues. This chain's CDR3 is CASSPQEGNGYTF. CDR3 DNA: TGTGCCAGCAGCCCCCAGGAGGGGAATGGCTACACCTTC.

This clone is a singleton in its sample. This sequence joins TRBV7-9 and TRBJ2-1, with unresolved D. The CDR3 totals 12 residues. The germline gives CDR1 SEHNR, CDR2 FQNEAQ (reference sequence). V lost 0 bases and J 9 bases, leaving 6 bases between the germline ends. CDR3 in amino acids: CASSLAAIEQFF. DNA of the CDR3: TGTGCCAGCAGCTTAGCAGCAATTGAGCAGTTCTTC.

The V gene is TRBV3-1 (or the pseudogene TRBV3-2), the J gene TRBJ2-6; perhaps TRBD1 as D (5 bases). CDR3 length equals 16 residues. In germline, CDR1 is LGHDT, CDR2 YNNKEL (reference sequence). Trimming removed 4 bases at V and 4 bases at J, with 14 bases between. For the CDR3, the DNA is TGTGCCAGCAGCCCCCAGGGCTCTTCCGGGGCCAACGTCCTGACTTTC. Translated, it gives CASSPQGSSGANVLTF.

This clone was counted a single time. V usage is TRBV7-9 and J usage is TRBJ1-2; unclear D gene. V was shortened by 3 bases and J by 1 base, with 12 bases between the two germline ends. Germline CDR1 SEHNR, CDR2 FQNEAQ (reference sequence). The CDR3 sequence is 15 residues long. In DNA, the CDR3 is TGTGCCAGCAGCTTCGATGTGGCCTTTAACTATGGCTACACCTTC. Protein: CASSFDVAFNYGYTF. Filled out from reference TRBV7-9 and TRBJ1-2, the complete variable domain reads DTGVSQNPRHKITKRGQNVTFRCDPISEHNRLYWYRQTLGQGPEFLTYFQNEAQLEKSRLLSDRFSAERPKGSFSTLEIQRTEQGDSAMYLCASSFDVAFNYGYTFGSGTRLTVV.

This sequence joins TRBV6-5 and TRBJ2-1; 11 nucleotides match TRBD1. Germline lookup yields CDR1 MNHEY and CDR2 SVGAGI. The CDR3 contains 15 residues. Trimming at V came to 2 bases and at J to 8 bases, leaving 5 bases not matched to a gene. The CDR3 nucleotides are TGTGCCAGCAGTTACGGACAGGGGGCGGGGGATGAGCAGTTCTTC. Its translation: CASSYGQGAGDEQFF.

The V call is TRBV11-2, the J call TRBJ2-1; D is perhaps TRBD2 (5 bases). V was pared by 1 base and J by 7 bases, with 11 bases between. Germline V gene sequence: CDR1 SGHAT, CDR2 FQNNGV. The CDR3 is made up of 14 amino acids. CDR3 sequence reads: CASSLAGISNEQFF. The CDR3 bases are TGTGCCAGCAGCTTAGCGGGAATCTCTAATGAGCAGTTCTTC.

The V gene is TRBV2, the J gene TRBJ1-5, with D unclear. V was shortened by 8 bases and J by 1 base, with 3 bases between the two germline ends. The CDR3 runs to 11 residues. The germline gives CDR1 SNHLY, CDR2 FYNNEI. In DNA form, the CDR3 reads TGTGCCAGCGCGAGCAATCAGCCCCAGCATTTT. It codes for CASASNQPQHF.

The V and J genes are TRBV7-9 and TRBJ2-1, with D tentatively TRBD1 (7 bases). This CDR3 region has 17 residues. Germline V gives CDR1 SEHNR, CDR2 FQNEAQ (reference sequence). The germline V and J ends were trimmed by 7 bases and 0 bases, with 19 bases remaining between them. The CDR3 nucleotides are TGTGCCAGCATCCCTCAGGGGGGCCAAAGCTCCTACAATGAGCAGTTCTTC. The encoded protein is CASIPQGGQSSYNEQFF.

This clone came up once. The chain couples TRBV4-2 to TRBJ2-6; D not resolved. The germline V and J ends were trimmed by 0 bases and 4 bases, with 7 bases remaining between them. There are 15 residues in the CDR3. Germline V CDR1 and CDR2: LGHNA, YNFKEQ. The CDR3 is CASSQEGTGANVLTF. The DNA for the CDR3 is TGTGCCAGCAGCCAAGAGGGCACAGGGGCCAACGTCCTGACTTTC.

This clone was recorded a few times. The V call is TRBV15, the J call TRBJ2-5; tentative D call: TRBD2 (6 bases). The length of the CDR3 is 15 residues. The germline V gene has CDR1 LNHNV and CDR2 YYDKDF (reference sequence). Trimming left V 4 bases short and J 5 bases short, with 17 bases between. The CDR3 sequence: CATSKAGLRGETQYF. In DNA form, the CDR3 reads TGTGCCACCAGCAAAGCGGGCCTCCGAGGGGAGACCCAGTACTTC.

This chain joins TRBV11-3 and TRBJ2-1, with TRBD2 matching 9 bases. J was trimmed by 0 bases and V by 5 bases; bases with no gene match: 5. The CDR3 runs 16 residues. Germline V lookup: CDR1 SGHNT, CDR2 YENEEA. DNA of the CDR3: TGTGCCAGCAGCCGTTATAGCGGGAGCTCCTACAATGAGCAGTTCTTC. It specifies CASSRYSGSSYNEQFF. The variable domain in full, with the rest retrieved from reference TRBV11-3 and TRBJ2-1, is EAGVVQSPRYKIIEKKQPVAFWCNPISGHNTLYWYLQNLGQGPELLIRYENEEAVDDSQLPKDRFSAERLKGVDSTLKIQPAELGDSAVYLCASSRYSGSSYNEQFFGPGTRLTVL.

This clone has just one count. The chain employs TRBV6-5 and TRBJ1-2; tentatively, D is TRBD1 (5 bases). Germline CDR1 is MNHEY and CDR2 is SVGAGI. The length of the CDR3 is 12 residues. V gave up 10 bases and J gave up 3 bases, with 12 bases separating them. DNA of the CDR3: TGTGCCACCAGCCGGGGGGACTATGGCTACACCTTC. As protein: CATSRGDYGYTF.

This sequence joins TRBV28 and TRBJ2-5, with a weak D call TRBD2 (6 bases). Germline assignment: CDR1 MDHEN and CDR2 SYDVKM. CDR3 length equals 15 residues. The V gene lost 0 bases and the J gene lost 5 bases, with 13 bases spanning the gap. CDR3 sequence reads: CASSLWTPSGETQYF. In DNA form, the CDR3 reads TGTGCCAGCAGTTTATGGACTCCAAGCGGGGAGACCCAGTACTTC.

V gene TRBV2 combines with J gene TRBJ2-5; 10 bases are a match to TRBD2. The V gene's germline CDR1 is SNHLY and CDR2 FYNNEI. The CDR3 spans 15 residues. Trimming cost V 5 bases and J 3 bases; bases outside gene matches: 6. This CDR3 is CASSSWTSGEETQYF. CDR3 DNA: TGTGCCAGCAGTTCCTGGACTAGCGGTGAAGAGACCCAGTACTTC.

In DNA, the CDR3 is TGTGCCAGCAGTTCCGGACAGGCAGACGAAAAACTGTTTTTT. Residues: CASSSGQADEKLFF. The V call is TRBV28, the J call TRBJ1-4, with 7 bases that match TRBD1. Per the germline V gene, CDR1 is MDHEN and CDR2 is SYDVKM. This CDR3 is built from 14 residues. Unmatched junction bases numbered 7, after V lost 4 bases and J lost 8 bases.

This sequence joins TRBV5-4 and TRBJ2-1, with TRBD2 matching 8 bases. There are 16 residues in the CDR3. Trimming removed 5 bases from V and 5 bases from J; junction bases left unmatched: 12. Per the germline V gene, CDR1 is SGHNT and CDR2 is YYREEE (reference sequence). The CDR3 protein is CASSLSSGRSDNEQFF. In DNA form, the CDR3 reads TGTGCCAGCAGTTTGTCAAGCGGGAGATCCGACAATGAGCAGTTCTTC. The whole variable domain, remainder taken from reference TRBV5-4 and TRBJ2-1, is ETGVTQSPTHLIKTRGQQVTLRCSSQSGHNTVSWYQQALGQGPQFIFQYYREEENGRGNFPPRFSGLQFPNYSSELNVNALELDDSALYLCASSLSSGRSDNEQFFGPGTRLTVL.

The chain carries TRBV25-1 and TRBJ1-6, with D uncertain. From germline, CDR1 is MGHDK and CDR2 SYGVNS. This CDR3 comprises 13 residues. V was clipped by 5 bases and J by 13 bases, with 15 bases between them. The CDR3 bases are TGTGCCAGCAGTTACTTCAGCGGGAGTCCCCTCCACTTT. It codes for CASSYFSGSPLHF.

This clone was picked up a small number of times. The chain recombines TRBV10-3 with TRBJ1-1, with D possibly matching TRBD1 (6 bases). Trimming took 2 bases from V and 5 from J, leaving 9 bases between them. The CDR3 extends over 13 amino acids. The V gene's germline CDR1 is ENHRY and CDR2 SYGVKD. In DNA form, the CDR3 reads TGTGCCATCAGTGAGGGGGGGGCTACTGAAGCTTTCTTT. The encoded protein is CAISEGGATEAFF.